Listed below are T cell receptor beta chains from one sample, sequenced in a study of beta chain features in type 1 diabetes. Produced via immunoSEQ multiplex PCR; TCRdb's table is partial and in-frame only. Of 240,000 or so clones listed, more than 65% are singletons. The material sequenced was naive CD4+ T cells from blood. Receptors originate from a man younger than 45 in good health. Both conserved end residues are part of each CDR3. The order of the fields is clone size, V gene, J gene, D gene, CDR3 DNA, CDR3 protein. D genes are given only for firm matches. Only some rows state a clone size, as once, few, many or a class for expanded clones.

clone size: few
V gene: TRBV4-2
J gene: TRBJ2-3
D gene: -
CDR3 DNA: TGTGCCAGCAGCCAGGACGGACAAGGTAGCACAGATACGCAGTATTTT
CDR3 protein: CASSQDGQGSTDTQYF

clone size: -
V gene: TRBV29-1
J gene: TRBJ2-1
D gene: TRBD2
CDR3 DNA: TGCAGCGCCGGGAGGGGGAGCTCCTACAATGAGCAGTTCTTC
CDR3 protein: CSAGRGSSYNEQFF

clone size: -
V gene: TRBV30
J gene: TRBJ2-6
D gene: TRBD1
CDR3 DNA: TGTGCCTGCGTGACAGGGGGCTCATCCGGGGCCAACGTCCTGACTTTC
CDR3 protein: CACVTGGSSGANVLTF

clone size: -
V gene: TRBV5-4
J gene: TRBJ2-4
D gene: TRBD1
CDR3 DNA: TGTGCCAGCAGCCCCGGGACAGGAGCCAAAAACATTCAGTACTTC
CDR3 protein: CASSPGTGAKNIQYF

clone size: -
V gene: TRBV2
J gene: TRBJ2-1
D gene: -
CDR3 DNA: TGTGCCAGCAGTGAAGCGCCGGGACACAAATACAATGAGCAGTTCTTC
CDR3 protein: CASSEAPGHKYNEQFF

clone size: once
V gene: TRBV30
J gene: TRBJ1-5
D gene: -
CDR3 DNA: TGTGCCTGGAGTCCGGACAGAAATCAGCCCCAGCATTTT
CDR3 protein: CAWSPDRNQPQHF

clone size: -
V gene: TRBV7-9
J gene: TRBJ2-5
D gene: TRBD2
CDR3 DNA: TGTGCCAGCAGCTTAGCGCCGGGGGGAGAGACCCAGTACTTC
CDR3 protein: CASSLAPGGETQYF

clone size: -
V gene: TRBV25-1
J gene: TRBJ2-5
D gene: -
CDR3 DNA: TGTGCCAGCAGCCCTTTCCAGGTTCAAGAGACCCAGTACTTC
CDR3 protein: CASSPFQVQETQYF

clone size: -
V gene: TRBV15
J gene: TRBJ1-1
D gene: TRBD1
CDR3 DNA: TGTGCCACCACCACACTCGGACAGGGTCTCGGTGAAGCTTTCTTT
CDR3 protein: CATTTLGQGLGEAFF

clone size: -
V gene: TRBV29-1
J gene: TRBJ2-7
D gene: -
CDR3 DNA: TGCAGCGTTGCCCGGGACGGTGTAAACGAGCAGTACTTC
CDR3 protein: CSVARDGVNEQYF

clone size: -
V gene: TRBV5-4
J gene: TRBJ2-2
D gene: -
CDR3 DNA: TGTGCCAGCAGCTTGGATAGGGCTACGCTGTTTTTT
CDR3 protein: CASSLDRATLFF

clone size: -
V gene: TRBV29-1
J gene: TRBJ2-3
D gene: TRBD1
CDR3 DNA: TGCAGCGTTGAAACAGGGGTCTCTAGCACAGATACGCAGTATTTT
CDR3 protein: CSVETGVSSTDTQYF

clone size: few
V gene: TRBV7-9
J gene: TRBJ2-5
D gene: -
CDR3 DNA: TGTGCCAGCAGCTTATGGTCGACGAAGAAAGAGACCCAGTACTTC
CDR3 protein: CASSLWSTKKETQYF

clone size: -
V gene: TRBV9
J gene: TRBJ2-3
D gene: -
CDR3 DNA: TGTGCCAGCAGCGTAGAAGGGCGGGCGACAGATACGCAGTATTTT
CDR3 protein: CASSVEGRATDTQYF

clone size: -
V gene: TRBV30
J gene: TRBJ2-4
D gene: -
CDR3 DNA: TGTGCCTGGAGACACAAAAACATTCAGTACTTC
CDR3 protein: CAWRHKNIQYF

clone size: -
V gene: TRBV18
J gene: TRBJ1-1
D gene: -
CDR3 DNA: TGTGCCAGCTCACCATTACGAGAGAACACTGAAGCTTTCTTT
CDR3 protein: CASSPLRENTEAFF

clone size: -
V gene: TRBV5-6
J gene: TRBJ1-5
D gene: -
CDR3 DNA: TGTGCCAGCAGCTTGGGTGAGGGCCGCGGACAGCCCCAGCATTTT
CDR3 protein: CASSLGEGRGQPQHF

clone size: few
V gene: TRBV29-1
J gene: TRBJ1-2
D gene: -
CDR3 DNA: TGCAGCGTTGAAGGACCCCTCTCTGGCTACACCTTC
CDR3 protein: CSVEGPLSGYTF

clone size: -
V gene: TRBV28
J gene: TRBJ2-5
D gene: -
CDR3 DNA: TGTGCCAGCAGTTCCCCTCCAGGAGGGCAAGAGACCCAGTACTTC
CDR3 protein: CASSSPPGGQETQYF

clone size: -
V gene: TRBV29-1
J gene: TRBJ1-1
D gene: -
CDR3 DNA: TGCAGCGTGGGGACGTTGATGAACACTGAAGCTTTCTTT
CDR3 protein: CSVGTLMNTEAFF

clone size: -
V gene: TRBV30
J gene: TRBJ1-1
D gene: -
CDR3 DNA: TGTGCCTGGAGCCTCAAGGGGCGTCGCCCTGAAGCTTTCTTT
CDR3 protein: CAWSLKGRRPEAFF

clone size: -
V gene: TRBV29-1
J gene: TRBJ2-5
D gene: TRBD2
CDR3 DNA: TGCAGCGTTCAGCGGGGTACGAGAGAGACCCAGTACTTC
CDR3 protein: CSVQRGTRETQYF

clone size: -
V gene: TRBV7-2
J gene: TRBJ2-5
D gene: TRBD2
CDR3 DNA: TGTGCCAGCAGCTTAGGACGTAGCGGGGGGGAGGAGACCCAGTACTTC
CDR3 protein: CASSLGRSGGEETQYF

clone size: -
V gene: TRBV27
J gene: TRBJ2-7
D gene: TRBD2
CDR3 DNA: TGTGCCAGCGCTAGGGAACCGGGACTAGGCGTTGACGAGCAGTACTTC
CDR3 protein: CASAREPGLGVDEQYF

clone size: -
V gene: TRBV29-1
J gene: TRBJ1-3
D gene: -
CDR3 DNA: TGCAGCGTTGCTCAGGACCGGATATATTTT
CDR3 protein: CSVAQDRIYF